This T cell receptor beta chain was sequenced for a study of shared clonotypes between healthy human individuals. Between the trimmed V and J ends, which lost 0 bases and 7 bases, there was a span of 10 bases. The CDR3 has 14 residues. Germline loops: CDR1 MNHEY, CDR2 SVGAGI. A deep-level run was used for the assay. Repertoires were generated with immunoSEQ multiplex PCR, while TCRdb's copy carries only in-frame clones and drops some. This sample yields 2 million to 2.5 million clones, of which approximately 94% are seen a single time; 0.1% to 0.15% belongs to the top ten. This clone was counted once. The sample has other DNA sequences that encode this CDR3 too.

Sequencing used naive CD4+ T cells sorted from blood. The subset is: CD45RA+ positively selected. The chain has TRBV6-5 and TRBJ2-1; no definite D call. The TCR was taken from a man between 18 and 29 years old in good health. The CDR3 region is CASSYSTGYNEQFF. The CDR3 DNA sequence: TGTGCCAGCAGTTACTCGACGGGTTATAATGAGCAGTTCTTC.